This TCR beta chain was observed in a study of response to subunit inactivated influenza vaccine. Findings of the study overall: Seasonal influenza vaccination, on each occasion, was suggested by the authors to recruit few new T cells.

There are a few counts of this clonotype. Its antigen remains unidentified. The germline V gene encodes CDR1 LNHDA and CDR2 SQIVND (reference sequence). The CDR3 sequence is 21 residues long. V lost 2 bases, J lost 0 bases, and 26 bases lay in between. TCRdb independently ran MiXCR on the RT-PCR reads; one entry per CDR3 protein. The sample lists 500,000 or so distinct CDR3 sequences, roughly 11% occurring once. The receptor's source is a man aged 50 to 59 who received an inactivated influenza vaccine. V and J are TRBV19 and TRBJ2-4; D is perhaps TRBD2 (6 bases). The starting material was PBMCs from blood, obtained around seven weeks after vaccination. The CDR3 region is CASSIHGWRDVARSAKNIQYF. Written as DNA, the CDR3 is TGTGCCAGTAGTATACACGGCTGGAGGGACGTCGCTCGGTCAGCCAAAAACATTCAGTACTTC.